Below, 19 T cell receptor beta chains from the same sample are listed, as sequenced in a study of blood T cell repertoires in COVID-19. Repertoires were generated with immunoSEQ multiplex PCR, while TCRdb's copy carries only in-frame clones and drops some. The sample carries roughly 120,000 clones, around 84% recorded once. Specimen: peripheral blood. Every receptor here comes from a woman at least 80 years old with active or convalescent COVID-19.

The CDR3 here is CASSIRFPVVEAFF. As DNA, the CDR3 is TGTGCCAGTAGTATCCGGTTCCCCGTGGTTGAAGCTTTCTTT. The rearrangement links TRBV19 to TRBJ1-1, with D unclear. Germline V gene lookup returns CDR1 LNHDA and CDR2 SQIVND (reference sequence). The CDR3 spans 14 residues. Trimming cost V 3 bases and J 7 bases, with 15 bases left between them.

CDR3 bases: TGCGCCAGCAGCTTGGAGACGGGAGGGCGGTACTTC. It codes for CASSLETGGRYF. The rearrangement joins TRBV5-1 to TRBJ2-7, with 8 bases identical to TRBD2. V lost 0 bases and J lost 12; bases outside the gene matches: 5. Germline V gene data show CDR1 as SGHRS and CDR2 as YFSETQ. The CDR3 consists of 12 residues.

CDR3 residues: CASSSRRENYEQYF. The DNA for the CDR3 is TGTGCCAGCAGTTCTAGGCGGGAGAACTACGAGCAGTACTTC. The chain carries TRBV6-5 and TRBJ2-7; 7 bases map to TRBD2. V lost 4 bases, J lost 3 bases, and 6 bases stayed unmatched. The CDR3 extends over 14 amino acids. Germline-derived CDR1 and CDR2 are MNHEY and SVGAGI.

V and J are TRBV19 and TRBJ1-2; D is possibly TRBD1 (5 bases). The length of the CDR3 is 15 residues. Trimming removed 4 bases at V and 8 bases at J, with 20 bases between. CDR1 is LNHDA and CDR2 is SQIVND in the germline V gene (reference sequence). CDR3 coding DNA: TGTGCCAGTAGTACATCTTACAGGACGATTAAAGGCTACACCTTC. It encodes CASSTSYRTIKGYTF.

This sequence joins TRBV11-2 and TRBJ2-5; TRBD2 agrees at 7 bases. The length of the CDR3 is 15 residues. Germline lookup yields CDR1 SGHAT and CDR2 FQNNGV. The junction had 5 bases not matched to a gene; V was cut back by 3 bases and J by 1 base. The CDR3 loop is CASSFNSGRQETQYF. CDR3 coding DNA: TGTGCCAGCAGCTTCAATAGCGGGCGCCAAGAGACCCAGTACTTC. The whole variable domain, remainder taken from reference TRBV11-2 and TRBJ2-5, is EAGVAQSPRYKIIEKRQSVAFWCNPISGHATLYWYQQILGQGPKLLIQFQNNGVVDDSQLPKDRFSAERLKGVDSTLKIQPAKLEDSAVYLCASSFNSGRQETQYFGPGTRLLVL.

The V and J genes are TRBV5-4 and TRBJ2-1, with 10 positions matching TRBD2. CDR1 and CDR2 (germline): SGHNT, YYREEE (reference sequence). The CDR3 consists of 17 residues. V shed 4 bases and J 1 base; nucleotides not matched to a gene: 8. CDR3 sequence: CASSAGGTSASYNEQFF. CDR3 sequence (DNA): TGTGCCAGCAGCGCCGGGGGGACTAGCGCATCCTACAATGAGCAGTTCTTC.

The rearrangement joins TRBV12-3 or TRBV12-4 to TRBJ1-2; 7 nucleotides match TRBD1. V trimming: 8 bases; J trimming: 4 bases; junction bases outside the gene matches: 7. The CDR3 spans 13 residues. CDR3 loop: CASSTGVLYGYTF. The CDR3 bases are TGTGCCAGCTCTACAGGGGTTCTCTATGGCTACACCTTC.

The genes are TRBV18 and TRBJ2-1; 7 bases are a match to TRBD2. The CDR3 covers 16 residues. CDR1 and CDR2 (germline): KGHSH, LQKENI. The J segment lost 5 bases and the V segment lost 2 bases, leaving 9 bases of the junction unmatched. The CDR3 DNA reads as TGTGCCAGCTCACCAATCGAAGCGGGACTTCACAATGAGCAGTTCTTC. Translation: CASSPIEAGLHNEQFF.

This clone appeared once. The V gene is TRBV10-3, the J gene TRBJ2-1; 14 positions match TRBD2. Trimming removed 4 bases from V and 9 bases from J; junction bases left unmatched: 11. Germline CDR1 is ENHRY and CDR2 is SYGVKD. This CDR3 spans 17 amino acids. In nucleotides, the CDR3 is TGTGCCATCAGTGTCCCGGGACTAGCGGGAGCCCCGGGTGAGCAGTTCTTC. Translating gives CAISVPGLAGAPGEQFF.

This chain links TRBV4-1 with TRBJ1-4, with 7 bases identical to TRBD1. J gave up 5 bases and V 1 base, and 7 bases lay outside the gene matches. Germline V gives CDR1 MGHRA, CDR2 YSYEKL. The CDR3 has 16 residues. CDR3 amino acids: CASSQGPWTGNEKLFF. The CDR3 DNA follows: TGCGCCAGCAGCCAAGGTCCCTGGACAGGCAATGAAAAACTGTTTTTT.

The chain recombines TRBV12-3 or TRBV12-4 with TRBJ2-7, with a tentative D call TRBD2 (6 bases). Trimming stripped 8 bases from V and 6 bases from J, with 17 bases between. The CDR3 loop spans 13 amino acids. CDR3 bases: TGTGCCAGCCGCCCCCTAGTGGAGGGCGAGCAGTACTTC. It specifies CASRPLVEGEQYF.

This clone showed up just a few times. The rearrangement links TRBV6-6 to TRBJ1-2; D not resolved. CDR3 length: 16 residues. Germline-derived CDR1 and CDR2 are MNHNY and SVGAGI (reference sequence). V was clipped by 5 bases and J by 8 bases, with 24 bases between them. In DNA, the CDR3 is TGTGCCAGCAGTCCGACCAAGCCGTTGATGGTCGGGGGCTACACCTTC. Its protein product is CASSPTKPLMVGGYTF.

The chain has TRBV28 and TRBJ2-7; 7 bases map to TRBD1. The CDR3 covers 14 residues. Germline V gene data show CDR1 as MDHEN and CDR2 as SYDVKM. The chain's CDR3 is CAIKTGTGVHEQYF. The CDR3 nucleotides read TGTGCTATTAAAACGGGTACAGGGGTCCACGAGCAGTACTTC.

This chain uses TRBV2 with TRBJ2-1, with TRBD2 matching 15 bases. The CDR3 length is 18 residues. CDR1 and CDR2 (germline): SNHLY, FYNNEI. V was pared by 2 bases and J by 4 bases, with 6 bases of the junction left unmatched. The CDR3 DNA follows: TGTGCCAGCAGTGAATGGGGACTAGCGGGAGGTCTTTACAATGAGCAGTTCTTC. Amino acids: CASSEWGLAGGLYNEQFF.

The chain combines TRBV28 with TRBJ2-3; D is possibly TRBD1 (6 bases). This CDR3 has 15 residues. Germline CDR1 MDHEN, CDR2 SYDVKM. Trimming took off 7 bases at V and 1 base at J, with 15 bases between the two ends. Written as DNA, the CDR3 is TGTGCCAGCAAAGGCAGGGGTTACGGCACAGATACGCAGTATTTT. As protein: CASKGRGYGTDTQYF.

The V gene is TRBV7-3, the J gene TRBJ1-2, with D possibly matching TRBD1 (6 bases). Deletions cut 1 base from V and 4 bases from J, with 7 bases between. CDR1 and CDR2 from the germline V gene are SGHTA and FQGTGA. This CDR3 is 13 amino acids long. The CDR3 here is CASSLMDSYGYTF. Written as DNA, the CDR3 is TGTGCCAGCAGCTTAATGGACAGCTATGGCTACACCTTC.

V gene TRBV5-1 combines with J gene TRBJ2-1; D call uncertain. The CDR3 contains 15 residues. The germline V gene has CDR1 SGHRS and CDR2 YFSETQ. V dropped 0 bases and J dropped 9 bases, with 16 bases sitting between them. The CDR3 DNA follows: TGCGCCAGCAGCTTGGAGAGTTCCCGTTCTGTTGAGCAGTTCTTC. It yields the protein CASSLESSRSVEQFF. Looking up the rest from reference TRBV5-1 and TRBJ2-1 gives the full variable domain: KAGVTQTPRYLIKTRGQQVTLSCSPISGHRSVSWYQQTPGQGLQFLFEYFSETQRNKGNFPGRFSGRQFSNSRSEMNVSTLELGDSALYLCASSLESSRSVEQFFGPGTRLTVL.

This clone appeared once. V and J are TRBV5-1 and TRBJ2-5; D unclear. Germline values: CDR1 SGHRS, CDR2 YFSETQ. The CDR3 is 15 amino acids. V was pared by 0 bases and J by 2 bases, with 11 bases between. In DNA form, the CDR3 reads TGCGCCAGCAGCTTGGGGGCCGGTGATCAAGAGACCCAGTACTTC. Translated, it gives CASSLGAGDQETQYF.

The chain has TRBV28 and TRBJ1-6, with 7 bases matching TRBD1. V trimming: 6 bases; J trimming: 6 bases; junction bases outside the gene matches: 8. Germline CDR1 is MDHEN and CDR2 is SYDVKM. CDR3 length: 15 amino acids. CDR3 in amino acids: CASSTQGVPNSPLHF. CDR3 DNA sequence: TGTGCCAGCAGCACCCAGGGGGTCCCTAATTCACCCCTCCACTTT.